What follows describes a single T cell receptor beta chain. The antigen remains unidentified. The data originate from a study of lymphopenia after photon versus proton radiotherapy. Findings and caveats of the study: After the lymphocyte nadir, photon-treated repertoires showed oligoclonal expansion, especially of CD8+ Temra cells. Survival link was tested only in deceased patients; proton benefit remains a possibility. Relative stability marked proton patients; photon patients lost diversity and naive cells.

The V end was cut by 2 bases, the J end by 2 bases, with 8 bases between. This CDR3 has 13 residues. Germline CDR1 SGHRS, CDR2 YFSETQ. Sequencing was performed with immunoSEQ multiplex PCR; in TCRdb, only in-frame clones are kept and a portion is missing. The table includes under 80,000 clones, about 90% detected once. The sequence came from a man aged 35 to 55 with gastric cancer. The chain carries TRBV5-1 and TRBJ2-7; no firm D call. The sequenced sample was peripheral blood, obtained from a patient treated with photon-based radiotherapy. CDR3 sequence (DNA): TGCGCCAGCAGCTTATGGGCCACCTACGAGCAGTACTTC. Its translation is CASSLWATYEQYF.